The text below deals with one T cell receptor beta chain. No antigen is known for it. No much larger clone is present one base from it, and per-base qualities are unavailable. Compared with germline, V lacks 0 bases and J lacks 8 bases; bases without a gene match: 6. From the cysteine through the phenylalanine, the CDR3 covers 13 amino acids. This entry keeps only the CDR3 DNA: 39 bases, framed from base 1. The germline V gene (reference sequence) sets CDR1 to GTSNPN and CDR2 to SVGIG. The donors were healthy, HIV-negative adults with no recently reported acute infections or vaccinations. Every donor was a Caucasian adult living in Nashville, Tennessee, USA. CD4+ T cells were enriched through magnetic negative selection, after which naive cells were positively selected on CD45RA and the remaining negative fraction served as the memory subset. After blood collection by leukapheresis, PBMCs were isolated using Ficoll-Histopaque density gradient centrifugation and then cryopreserved in the vapor phase of liquid nitrogen. Analytical flow cytometry was used to check the purity and quantity of every magnetically sorted T cell population. Genomic DNA was isolated from every sorted fraction and measured by UV absorbance on a Nanodrop 2000c.

Using the deep immunoSEQ assay, multiplex PCR amplified TCR CDR3 regions from genomic DNA. For each cell subset, the extracted genomic DNA was distributed evenly across all wells of several immunoSEQ 96-well plates, and each plate served as one replicate. Each replicate PCR for sorted subsets received 150 to 250 ng genomic DNA, equal to about 30,000 T cell genomes. The purified libraries were quantified using a Qubit 3.0 fluorometer, sized with a Bioanalyzer 2100, and then quantified again using the KAPA Library Quantification kit. Every immunoSEQ 96-well plate was sequenced on a dedicated single-read 150-cycle Illumina NextSeq 550 flow cell. The paper's data handling went like this. Because the immunoSEQ output held only junctional sequences and lacked quality scores, the filtering could not match the filtering applied to full-length reads. Sequences were annotated with PyIR, a Python wrapper for IgBLAST v1.9, and V/J genes and CDR3 were assigned using IMGT germline references. Reads with weak V/J assignments (E-value above 1e-6), missing CDR3, stop codons, out-of-frame junctions, or ambiguous translated residues were removed. A V3J clonotype was defined by an identical inferred V gene, J gene, and CDR3 amino acid sequence. To compute the percentage overlap between repertoires, the number of shared unique clonotypes was divided by the size of the smaller repertoire. Repertoire richness was assessed with RTK rarefaction, the Chao1 estimator, and Recon v2.1 estimates of unobserved clonotypes. Generation probabilities for all TCRbeta clonotypes obtained by the gDNA method from a handful of donors were computed using OLGA. TCRdb re-hosts the immuneACCESS table, in-frame sequences only. Its copies lack some clones; in the studies checked, an unresolved V gene accounts for under half of them, and the cause for the rest is not known. The V and J calls and clone size are taken from that table; D and trimming were inferred from the DNA. The sample table holds about 670,000 clones, of which 72% were seen once. Jointly, the top ten make up about 2% of the sample.

The data originate from a study of shared clonotypes between healthy human individuals (TCRdb year 2020). Study-level background: Two women and a few men aged 18 to 49 years were included in the cohort. Per donor, three plates each were used for CD4 naive and CD4 memory, two for CD8 naive, and one for CD8 memory. Per donor, leukapheresis produced somewhere between about 0.9 and 9.5 billion PBMCs. To estimate repertoire size and how much clonotype sharing occurs between individuals, the study deeply sequenced the blood TCR repertoires of about five healthy adults. To increase sequencing depth and limit assay-specific biases, TCR repertoire library preparation and sequencing were carried out by different laboratories using diverse techniques.

Points the paper makes about the study in general: Only blood was sampled, and tissue TCR repertoires likely differ from those in blood. Because the study included only a small number of donors, the genetic and exposure-history diversity represented was limited. Based on pairwise subsampling, the degree of clonotype sharing among donors was expected to be affected by sequencing depth. Naive subsets generally had larger estimated clonotype richness than memory subsets did. Even with the large sequencing depth, rarefaction of the sorted-subset datasets indicated that sequencing was incomplete. Clonotypes shared by all four sorted-subset donors showed higher generation probabilities than non-shared clonotypes. Sharing across a few donors was observed for roughly 5.4% of naive CD4, less than 4% of naive CD8, 2% to 2.5% of memory CD4, and about 0.4% of memory CD8 clonotypes.

In this chain, TRBV30 is recombined with TRBJ1-2; the junction holds 7 bases that match TRBD1. Sequencing was carried out using memory CD4+ T cells sorted from blood. The meaning of the sample's cell subset or site label: CD45RA-negative fraction. The clonotype was recovered from a woman in her twenties or thirties in good health. The bases are TGTGCCTGGAGTGTCCACAGGGGAGACGGCTACACCTTC. This translates into CAWSVHRGDGYTF.